Each of the 7 T cell receptor beta chains below was sequenced from the same sample in a study of shared clonotypes between healthy human individuals. Clones were sequenced by immunoSEQ multiplex PCR, and TCRdb holds only the in-frame ones, with some missing. The table includes some 1.5 million clones, roughly 96% detected once. Sequenced input: naive CD4+ T cells sorted from blood. As to subset: CD45RA+ positively selected. The receptors shown here come from a man aged 25-40 years in good health.

The chain recombines TRBV18 with TRBJ2-7, with 16 nucleotides matching TRBD2. V gave up 4 bases and J gave up 7 bases; unmatched junction bases: 10. The CDR3 runs 17 residues. The V gene's germline CDR1 is KGHSH and CDR2 LQKENI. The CDR3 loop reads CASSHGTSGRAGSEQYF. The CDR3 bases are TGTGCCAGCTCACACGGGACTAGCGGGAGGGCCGGCAGTGAGCAGTACTTC.

The genes are TRBV19 and TRBJ1-1; no definite D call. Trimming stripped 8 bases from V and 1 base from J, with 8 bases between. CDR1 and CDR2 (germline): LNHDA, SQIVND (reference sequence). This CDR3 is built from 12 residues. In nucleotides, the CDR3 is TGTGCCAGTCTCCGAAGGAACACTGAAGCTTTCTTT. As protein: CASLRRNTEAFF.

Details on this clone: The sample holds other DNA sequences that translate to the same CDR3. V is TRBV5-1 and J is TRBJ2-2; D is uncertain. Germline CDR1 and CDR2: SGHRS and YFSETQ. Trimming took off 0 bases at V and 1 base at J, with 4 bases between the two ends. The CDR3 spans 14 residues. The CDR3 protein is CASSLVLNTGELFF. The CDR3 bases are TGCGCCAGCAGCTTGGTCCTGAACACCGGGGAGCTGTTTTTT.

DNA for the CDR3: TGCGCCAGCAGCCACCCAACAGCAAAAAACTACTACGAGCAGTACTTC. Protein: CASSHPTAKNYYEQYF. The rearrangement links TRBV4-1 to TRBJ2-7; D gene uncertain. Germline lookup yields CDR1 MGHRA and CDR2 YSYEKL. The CDR3 has 16 amino acids. Trimming shortened V by 3 bases and J by 3 bases, and 18 bases separated the two germline ends.

This clone showed up just a few times. The CDR3 loop is CASSSREPLYGYTF. The CDR3 DNA is TGTGCCAGCAGTTCTCGGGAACCGCTCTATGGCTACACCTTC. This chain connects TRBV25-1 to TRBJ1-2; D is ambiguous. CDR3 size: 14 residues. V dropped 5 bases and J dropped 4 bases, with 14 bases sitting between them. Germline loops: CDR1 MGHDK, CDR2 SYGVNS.

This sequence joins TRBV6-5 and TRBJ2-3; tentatively, D is TRBD2 (5 bases). The length of the CDR3 is 14 residues. CDR1 is MNHEY and CDR2 is SVGAGI in the germline V gene. V lost 2 bases to trimming and J lost 0 bases, with 6 bases between them. CDR3 nucleotide sequence: TGTGCCAGCAGTTACCGGACTAGCACAGATACGCAGTATTTT. Translated: CASSYRTSTDTQYF.

The chain uses TRBV5-1 and TRBJ2-5; 9 bases align to TRBD1. Trimming at V came to 2 bases and at J to 5 bases, leaving 10 bases not matched to a gene. This CDR3 region has 16 residues. Germline-derived CDR1 and CDR2 are SGHRS and YFSETQ. The CDR3 nucleotides read TGCGCCAGCAGCTTTTTAACCGGGACAGGGAAGGAGACCCAGTACTTC. Its protein product is CASSFLTGTGKETQYF.